This T cell receptor (beta chain) was identified during a study of blood T cell repertoires in COVID-19. About the study: Before being deemed recovered, Cohort 3 donors had two negative PCRs, clearance, or symptom resolution. From the United States, Italy and Spain came samples of acute and convalescent COVID-19. Sample material is recorded as cDNA or gDNA derived from T cells, B-cell-depleted T cells, or PBMCs.

Produced via immunoSEQ multiplex PCR; TCRdb's table is partial and in-frame only. The sample shows some 300,000 clones, about 88% of them seen only once. This CDR3 spans 15 amino acids. V gave up 6 bases and J gave up 2 bases; unmatched junction bases: 8. Per the germline V gene, CDR1 is ENHRY and CDR2 is SYGVKD. Living in about two dozen US areas, the participants were between roughly 18 and 89 years of age. The clonotype was recovered from a woman between 55 and 75 years old in a cohort exposed to, infected with or recovered from COVID-19 (not recorded which). This chain links TRBV10-3 with TRBJ2-7; 9 bases fit TRBD2. Sequenced: PBMCs or T cells enriched from blood (not recorded which). Here the CDR3 reads CAISSQAGGPYEQYF. The CDR3 region has the DNA TGTGCCATCAGCTCTCAAGCGGGAGGACCCTACGAGCAGTACTTC.